These T cell receptor beta chains were read from a single sample in a study of CD8 T cells in Susac syndrome. TCRdb called the immunoSEQ multiplex PCR reads again in MiXCR, with one record for every CDR3 protein. The sample includes more than 150,000 distinct CDR3 sequences, 90% to 97% seen only once; the top ten take 0.1% to 0.15%. The sequencing sample was made of CD4+ T cells from PBMCs. All receptors come from a human donor with Susac syndrome. Both conserved end residues are part of each CDR3. A D gene is named only where the DNA matches it firmly. Part of the rows lack a size; the others show once, few, many or a class for expanded clones.

J: TRBJ1-6
D: TRBD1
size: once
V: TRBV7-2
DNA: TGTGCCAGCAGCCCTATGGGACAGGGGAGGTCACCCCTCCACTTT
CDR3: CASSPMGQGRSPLHF

J: TRBJ2-5
D: -
size: -
V: TRBV9
DNA: TGTGCCAGCAGCGTAGCTGGGGGTGGGGAGACCCAGTACTTC
CDR3: CASSVAGGGETQYF

J: TRBJ1-5
D: -
size: -
V: TRBV29-1
DNA: TGCAGCGTTGCAGGGTCTAATAGCAATCAGCCCCAGCATTTT
CDR3: CSVAGSNSNQPQHF

J: TRBJ2-3
D: TRBD2
size: -
V: TRBV29-1
DNA: TGCAGCGCGCCTTTGGCGGGAGGGTCAGATACGCAGTATTTT
CDR3: CSAPLAGGSDTQYF

J: TRBJ1-2
D: -
size: -
V: TRBV4-3
DNA: TGCGCCAGCAGCCATGGACTTAACTATGGCTACACCTTC
CDR3: CASSHGLNYGYTF

J: TRBJ1-2
D: TRBD1
size: -
V: TRBV18
DNA: TGTGCCAGCTCTTCGGACAGGGGAGGCTATGGCTACACCTTC
CDR3: CASSSDRGGYGYTF

J: TRBJ2-2
D: -
size: -
V: TRBV15
DNA: TGTGCCACCAGCGGAGGGGGCTACGGGGAGCTGTTTTTT
CDR3: CATSGGGYGELFF

J: TRBJ2-5
D: TRBD2
size: -
V: TRBV7-8
DNA: TGTGCCAGCAGCTATGGTCTAGCGGGGGCCAGGGAGACCCAGTACTTC
CDR3: CASSYGLAGARETQYF

J: TRBJ2-5
D: -
size: -
V: TRBV9
DNA: TGTGCCAGCAGCGTAAACCCCACAGGGCAAGAGACCCAGTACTTC
CDR3: CASSVNPTGQETQYF

J: TRBJ2-4
D: TRBD1
size: -
V: TRBV5-1
DNA: TGCGCCAGCAGCTTGTGGTGGGGGACCCCGGACAGGGTCGAAAACATTCAGTACTTC
CDR3: CASSLWWGTPDRVENIQYF

J: TRBJ2-6
D: -
size: once
V: TRBV5-4
DNA: TGTGCCAGCAGCCCCGGGGCGGCTCCTCCTTCTGGGGCCAACGTCCTGACTTTC
CDR3: CASSPGAAPPSGANVLTF

J: TRBJ2-1
D: -
size: -
V: TRBV5-4
DNA: TGTGCCAGCAGCTTGTCTGGGGGATACGTAGATGAGCAGTTCTTC
CDR3: CASSLSGGYVDEQFF

J: TRBJ2-4
D: -
size: -
V: TRBV30
DNA: TGTGCCTGGAGACAAAGTTCCAAAAACATTCAGTACTTC
CDR3: CAWRQSSKNIQYF

J: TRBJ1-4
D: -
size: -
V: TRBV9
DNA: TGTGCCAGCAATGGCAGGGCCGGTGAAAAACTGTTTTTT
CDR3: CASNGRAGEKLFF

J: TRBJ1-2
D: TRBD1
size: -
V: TRBV15
DNA: TGTGCCACCAGCAGAGAGGGACAGGGAAGTGGCTACACCTTC
CDR3: CATSREGQGSGYTF

J: TRBJ2-2
D: -
size: -
V: TRBV27
DNA: TGTGCCAGCAGCTACTTCCCGGTTAGGACCGGGGAGCTGTTTTTT
CDR3: CASSYFPVRTGELFF

J: TRBJ2-7
D: -
size: once
V: TRBV3-1
DNA: TGTGCCAGCAGCCACTTTACCTCCTACGAGCAGTACTTC
CDR3: CASSHFTSYEQYF

J: TRBJ2-4
D: TRBD1
size: -
V: TRBV11-2
DNA: TGTGCCAGCAGCGGACAGGGGGCTCGGAGGCTAGCCAAAAACATTCAGTACTTC
CDR3: CASSGQGARRLAKNIQYF